This is a list of T cell receptor beta chains from one sample in a study of patients and donors after allogeneic stem cell transplantation. Each CDR3 protein gets one entry after TCRdb re-called the RT-PCR reads with MiXCR. The sample holds about 160,000 distinct CDR3 sequences; more than 20% are singletons and the top ten take around 26%. Sequenced: blood, either unsorted or a sorted T cell fraction (not recorded which). These receptors came from a human donor who was either an allogeneic HSCT recipient or a stem cell or donor lymphocyte infusion donor (not recorded which). It is not recorded whose cells these are; they may come from a transplant donor. The CDR3 runs from the conserved cysteine through the conserved F or W. D genes are given only for firm matches. Size values are once, few and many counts, or a class for expanded clones, and some rows have none.

V	size	D	J	DNA	CDR3
TRBV6-5	.	.	TRBJ2-2	TGTGCCAGCACACGGGACCGAGACGCCGGGGAGCTGTTTTTT	CASTRDRDAGELFF
TRBV18	few	.	TRBJ1-3	TGTGCCAGCTCACCACGGGTTCAGAGAAGCTCTGGAAACACCATATATTTT	CASSPRVQRSSGNTIYF
TRBV5-6	.	.	TRBJ1-4	TGTGCCAGCAGCGCTTTTCCGGGACACCGGGAAAAACTGTTTTTT	CASSAFPGHREKLFF
TRBV7-9	.	.	TRBJ1-5	TGTGCCAGCAGCTTAGTGGGAATTCAGCCCCAGCATTTT	CASSLVGIQPQHF
TRBV20-1	.	TRBD2	TRBJ2-7	TGCAGTGCTAGAGAACCGGGACTAGCGGGAGTCGAGCAGTACTTC	CSAREPGLAGVEQYF
TRBV10-3	.	.	TRBJ2-3	TGTGCCATCAGTGGAAGCACAGATACGCAGTATTTT	CAISGSTDTQYF
TRBV29-1	.	.	TRBJ2-2	TGCAGCGTTGAGTACGGGGACGGGGAGCTGTTTTTT	CSVEYGDGELFF
TRBV6-5	.	TRBD1	TRBJ1-2	TGTGCCAGCAGTTACCGGGACAGGGTTCAGGACTATGGCTACACCTTC	CASSYRDRVQDYGYTF
TRBV20-1	many	.	TRBJ2-3	TGCAGTGCTTTAAACGCAGGGTCAGATACGCAGTATTTT	CSALNAGSDTQYF
TRBV10-3	few	.	TRBJ2-2	TGTGCCTCCCGTTGGGAGAGCACCGGGGAGCTGTTTTTT	CASRWESTGELFF
TRBV25-1	.	TRBD1	TRBJ1-1	TGTGCCAGCAGTTCCGGGACAGTGGAAGCTTTCTTT	CASSSGTVEAFF
TRBV20-1	.	.	TRBJ1-1	TGCAGTGCCCCTAGGGTGAACACTGAAGCTTTCTTT	CSAPRVNTEAFF
TRBV5-1	.	.	TRBJ2-7	TGCGCCAGCACCTCTCCCCTCCACGAGCAGTACTTC	CASTSPLHEQYF
TRBV2	.	.	TRBJ2-5	TGTGCCAGCAGTCGTGTCCCAGGGCCGTACTTC	CASSRVPGPYF
TRBV15	.	TRBD2	TRBJ2-5	TGTGCCACCAGCAGAGTTTCCCAAGGACTAGCACAAGAGACCCAGTACTTC	CATSRVSQGLAQETQYF
TRBV12-3/TRBV12-4	.	.	TRBJ2-1	TGTGCCAGCAGTTTATTTGGGGATGAGCAGTTCTTC	CASSLFGDEQFF
TRBV20-1	few	.	TRBJ2-5	TGCAGTGCTAGATGGGACCCTGCCGAAGAGACCCAGTACTTC	CSARWDPAEETQYF
TRBV11-3	.	.	TRBJ2-3	TGTGCCAGCAGCACGAGGAGAAGCACAGATACGCAGTATTTT	CASSTRRSTDTQYF
TRBV7-9	few	.	TRBJ2-5	TGTGCCAGCAGCTTAGTTTTAGACAGGCCCCAAGAGACCCAGTACTTC	CASSLVLDRPQETQYF
TRBV4-1	.	.	TRBJ2-1	TGCGCCAGCAGCCAACCTCCCGGCAGGAGAACATTGGGGCAGTTCTTC	CASSQPPGRRTLGQFF
TRBV6-5	.	.	TRBJ2-1	TGTGCCAGCAACCTGGGCACCGGTCGCGGGAATGAGCAGTTCTTC	CASNLGTGRGNEQFF
TRBV29-1	few	TRBD1	TRBJ2-3	TGCAGCGTTGAAGGAAACGTCGGGGACAGGAGCACAGATACGCAGTATTTT	CSVEGNVGDRSTDTQYF
TRBV7-9	few	.	TRBJ2-2	TGTGCCAGCAGCACTACCTATCCGGGACGGTACACCGGGGAGCTGTTTTTT	CASSTTYPGRYTGELFF
TRBV18	few	.	TRBJ1-2	TGTGCCAGCTCACCTAAGGACAGAAGACTAATGAACTATGGCTACACCTTC	CASSPKDRRLMNYGYTF
TRBV9	.	TRBD2	TRBJ2-5	TGTGCCAGCAGCCCCATCCTAGCGGGGTACCAAGAGACCCAGTACTTC	CASSPILAGYQETQYF
TRBV5-1	many	.	TRBJ2-2	TGCGCCAGCATCCCCAGGGAGAACACCGGGGAGCTGTTTTTT	CASIPRENTGELFF
TRBV29-1	many	TRBD1	TRBJ1-5	TGCAGCGTGGAGGCAGGGGGTGGACAGCCCCAGCATTTT	CSVEAGGGQPQHF
TRBV12-3/TRBV12-4	few	.	TRBJ1-2	TGTGCCAGCATCGCGGACAGCCCCTTCTATGGCTACACCTTC	CASIADSPFYGYTF
TRBV12-3/TRBV12-4	.	.	TRBJ2-7	TGTGCCAGCAGCCGAACATCGACGGTCGACGAGCAGTACTTC	CASSRTSTVDEQYF
TRBV5-5	few	TRBD1	TRBJ1-2	TGTGCCAGCAGCTTGGACCCCGGGACAGCCACCTCTAACTATGGCTACACCTTC	CASSLDPGTATSNYGYTF
TRBV4-1	.	.	TRBJ1-1	TGCGCCAGCAGCCAAGATAGGCAGGGTGACACTGAAGCTTTCTTT	CASSQDRQGDTEAFF